The 32 T cell receptor beta chains reported below all come from one sample, sequenced in a study of CD8 T cells in Susac syndrome. Random hexamers served to reverse transcribe about 0.45 to 1 ug RNA. MiXCR, run by TCRdb on the immunoSEQ multiplex PCR reads, gives a single entry per CDR3 protein. The table lists hundreds of thousands of distinct CDR3 sequences, 90% to 96% of them singletons. What was sequenced was CD4+ T cells from PBMCs. These receptors all come from a human donor with Susac syndrome.

In its sample, this clonotype was seen once. The chain combines TRBV20-1 with TRBJ1-5, with D perhaps TRBD1 (6 bases). The V end lost 2 bases, the J end lost 5 bases, and 10 bases lay between the germline ends. Germline CDR1 and CDR2: DFQATT and SNEGSKA (reference sequence). The CDR3 is made up of 13 amino acids. DNA of the CDR3: TGCAGTGCTAGAACAGGGAACCATCAGCCCCAGCATTTT. It yields the protein CSARTGNHQPQHF.

This clonotype was observed once. V and J are TRBV7-9 and TRBJ1-2, with unresolved D. This CDR3 comprises 14 residues. Germline-derived CDR1 and CDR2 are SEHNR and FQNEAQ (reference sequence). Trimming shortened V by 2 bases and J by 7 bases, and 14 bases separated the two germline ends. The CDR3 nucleotides are TGTGCCAGCAGCTTAAGCGAAGGACTAATTGGCTACACCTTC. It is translated as CASSLSEGLIGYTF.

This chain joins TRBV30 and TRBJ1-1; 9 nucleotides align to TRBD1. CDR3 length: 13 amino acids. With V trimmed by 8 bases and J by 4 bases, 8 bases remained unmatched. Germline-derived CDR1 and CDR2 are GTSNPN and SVGIG (reference sequence). CDR3 amino acids: CAGTGKGSTEAFF. CDR3 DNA sequence: TGTGCCGGGACAGGGAAAGGTAGCACTGAAGCTTTCTTT.

The V gene is TRBV20-1, the J gene TRBJ1-5; no reliable D call. Germline-derived CDR1 and CDR2 are DFQATT and SNEGSKA (reference sequence). The CDR3 is 12 amino acids. Between the trimmed V and J ends, which lost 2 bases and 6 bases, there was a span of 8 bases. The CDR3 bases are TGCAGTGCTAGAAAAGCAGGTCAGCCCCAGCATTTT. It is translated as CSARKAGQPQHF.

This sequence joins TRBV7-9 and TRBJ1-2; D might be TRBD1 (6 bases). Between the trimmed V and J ends, which lost 4 bases and 8 bases, there was a span of 17 bases. Germline V lookup: CDR1 SEHNR, CDR2 FQNEAQ (reference sequence). There are 14 residues in the CDR3. CDR3 bases: TGTGCCAGCAGCTCCAGACAGGCCGTTTGGGGCTACACCTTC. Translated: CASSSRQAVWGYTF.

The chain employs TRBV30 and TRBJ1-3; a possible D gene is TRBD1 (5 bases). CDR1 and CDR2 (germline): GTSNPN, SVGIG (reference sequence). V was pared by 3 bases and J by 4 bases, with 13 bases between. The CDR3 covers 14 residues. The CDR3 bases are TGTGCCTGGAGATCCTTAAAGGGGGGAAACACCATATATTTT. As protein: CAWRSLKGGNTIYF.

The V and J genes are TRBV7-3 and TRBJ2-5; 7 bases are shared with TRBD1. Germline values: CDR1 SGHTA, CDR2 FQGTGA. This CDR3 region has 14 residues. The V gene end was trimmed by 4 bases and the J gene end by 5 bases; junction bases not matched to a gene: 7. The CDR3 is CASSSGTVRETQYF. DNA of the CDR3: TGTGCCAGCAGCTCCGGGACAGTTCGGGAGACCCAGTACTTC.

The CDR3 loop reads CASSVDAGYTGELFF. CDR3 sequence (DNA): TGTGCCAGCAGCGTCGACGCGGGATACACCGGGGAGCTGTTTTTT. This chain joins TRBV9 and TRBJ2-2; a possible D gene is TRBD2 (6 bases). The ends were cut back, 2 bases at V and 3 bases at J, with 11 bases in the middle. The CDR3 is made up of 15 amino acids. The germline V gene has CDR1 SGDLS and CDR2 YYNGEE.

This chain uses TRBV3-1 with TRBJ2-2; D call uncertain. Looked up from germline, CDR1 is LGHDT and CDR2 is YNNKEL (reference sequence). V dropped 2 bases and J dropped 1 base, with 2 bases sitting between them. CDR3 length: 13 residues. As DNA, the CDR3 is TGTGCCAGCAGCCAACTGAACACCGGGGAGCTGTTTTTT. It encodes CASSQLNTGELFF. The complete variable domain, with remaining parts taken from reference TRBV3-1 and TRBJ2-2, reads DTAVSQTPKYLVTQMGNDKSIKCEQNLGHDTMYWYKQDSKKFLKIMFSYNNKELIINETVPNRFSPKSPDKAHLNLHINSLELGDSAVYFCASSQLNTGELFFGEGSRLTVL.

The rearrangement links TRBV20-1 to TRBJ1-5; no clear D. The CDR3 is made up of 14 amino acids. V gave up 1 base and J gave up 4 bases, with 11 bases separating them. Germline loops: CDR1 DFQATT, CDR2 SNEGSKA (reference sequence). The CDR3 protein is CSARAGSDNQPQHF. CDR3 in DNA: TGCAGTGCTAGAGCTGGGAGTGATAATCAGCCCCAGCATTTT.

The chain uses TRBV30 and TRBJ1-2; D is undetermined. V was trimmed by 0 bases and J by 6 bases, leaving 8 bases between them. There are 12 residues in the CDR3. In germline, CDR1 is GTSNPN, CDR2 SVGIG (reference sequence). The DNA for the CDR3 is TGTGCCTGGAGTGTACTTCTAAATGGCTACACCTTC. It translates to CAWSVLLNGYTF.

The chain combines TRBV19 with TRBJ2-5, with D perhaps given as TRBD1 or TRBD2 (6 bases each). The germline CDR1 and CDR2 sequences are LNHDA and SQIVND (reference sequence). Trimming removed 4 bases from V and 3 bases from J, with 12 bases in between. The CDR3 is 14 amino acids. The CDR3 nucleotides read TGTGCCAGTAGTAAAGGGGGACTCGAAGAGACCCAGTACTTC. Its protein product is CASSKGGLEETQYF.

The J gene is TRBJ2-4, the V gene TRBV29-1; 16 nucleotides line up with TRBD2. The CDR3 length is 19 residues. With V trimmed by 6 bases and J by 1 base, 12 bases remained unmatched. Germline assignment: CDR1 SQVTM and CDR2 ANQGSEA. CDR3 sequence reads: CSVRKGLAGGDPAKNIQYF. DNA of the CDR3: TGCAGCGTCCGGAAGGGACTAGCGGGAGGGGACCCCGCCAAAAACATTCAGTACTTC.

The chain is built from TRBV9 and TRBJ2-3, with 7 bases lining up with TRBD1. The CDR3 contains 16 residues. Looked up from germline, CDR1 is SGDLS and CDR2 is YYNGEE. V gave up 1 base and J gave up 6 bases; unmatched junction bases: 11. The CDR3 is CASSVSGTAGYDTQYF. The CDR3, as DNA: TGTGCCAGCAGCGTATCCGGGACAGCAGGGTATGATACGCAGTATTTT.

CDR3: CASAPVIQETQYF. The CDR3 DNA reads TGTGCCAGCGCACCAGTGATTCAAGAGACCCAGTACTTC. This rearrangement joins TRBV12-3 or TRBV12-4 to TRBJ2-5; no definite D call. The CDR3 length is 13 residues. With 8 bases removed from V and 2 bases from J, the gap between germline ends came to 12 bases.

This clonotype was seen a single time. The chain uses TRBV20-1 and TRBJ2-5; 9 bases are shared with TRBD2. Unmatched junction bases numbered 11, after V lost 3 bases and J lost 0 bases. This CDR3 is built from 17 residues. Germline CDR1 DFQATT, CDR2 SNEGSKA (reference sequence). The CDR3 spells CSARRLADTIYQETQYF. Written as DNA, the CDR3 is TGCAGTGCTAGGAGACTAGCGGATACGATTTACCAAGAGACCCAGTACTTC.

This clonotype showed up just once. The chain recombines TRBV12-3 or TRBV12-4 with TRBJ2-1, with D uncertain. Trimming took off 6 bases at V and 2 bases at J, with 11 bases between the two ends. This CDR3 comprises 14 residues. The CDR3 DNA reads as TGTGCCAGCAGCAGCCAAAACGCCTACAATGAGCAGTTCTTC. It yields the protein CASSSQNAYNEQFF.

CDR3 in amino acids: CASRGLEQFF. The CDR3 region has the DNA TGTGCCAGCAGGGGACTAGAGCAGTTCTTC. This chain connects TRBV2 to TRBJ2-1; the match to TRBD2 covers 7 bases. V trimming: 6 bases; J trimming: 10 bases; junction bases outside the gene matches: 0. The germline gives CDR1 SNHLY, CDR2 FYNNEI. CDR3 size: 10 residues.

The V and J genes are TRBV29-1 and TRBJ1-1; unclear D gene. Germline CDR1 SQVTM, CDR2 ANQGSEA. The CDR3 consists of 12 residues. V dropped 8 bases and J dropped 3 bases, with 13 bases sitting between them. The CDR3 coding sequence is TGCAGCCCCCTTGGCGACGACACTGAAGCTTTCTTT. Translated: CSPLGDDTEAFF. Filled out from reference TRBV29-1 and TRBJ1-1, the complete variable domain reads SAVISQKPSRDICQRGTSLTIQCQVDSQVTMMFWYRQQPGQSLTLIATANQGSEATYESGFVIDKFPISRPNLTFSTLTVSNMSPEDSSIYLCSPLGDDTEAFFGQGTRLTVV.

The chain employs TRBV20-1 and TRBJ1-5; D gene ambiguous. Germline V lookup: CDR1 DFQATT, CDR2 SNEGSKA (reference sequence). The V and J ends lost 3 bases and 0 bases respectively, with 9 bases between them. The length of the CDR3 is 14 residues. This chain's CDR3 is CSARAADSNQPQHF. The CDR3 DNA reads TGCAGTGCTAGGGCCGCCGATAGCAATCAGCCCCAGCATTTT.

The chain carries TRBV29-1 and TRBJ1-1; TRBD1 matches at 10 bases. In germline, CDR1 is SQVTM, CDR2 ANQGSEA. V lost 4 bases and J lost 9; bases outside the gene matches: 2. CDR3 size: 11 residues. CDR3 sequence (DNA): TGCAGCGTTGGACAGGGGGCGCAAGCTTTCTTT. Its translation: CSVGQGAQAFF.

In regard to this clonotype: A junction end diverges from the germline sequence, so it may reflect a read error. The chain is built from TRBV7-7 and TRBJ2-5; 9 bases match TRBD2. Germline loops: CDR1 SSHAT, CDR2 FNYEAQ (reference sequence). The CDR3 length is 15 residues. This CDR3 is CASSSGTSWGETQYF. The DNA for the CDR3 is TGTGCTAGCAGCTCGGGGACTAGCTGGGGGGAGACCCAGTACTTC.

The rearrangement uses TRBV30 and TRBJ2-7, with D possibly matching TRBD2 (6 bases). V was clipped by 1 base and J by 2 bases, with 12 bases between them. Germline CDR1 is GTSNPN and CDR2 is SVGIG (reference sequence). The CDR3 contains 14 residues. CDR3 residues: CAWSGLEWAYEQYF. The CDR3 nucleotides read TGTGCCTGGAGTGGACTAGAGTGGGCCTACGAGCAGTACTTC.

V and J are TRBV2 and TRBJ2-1; the D is unclear. V was pared by 6 bases and J by 8 bases, with 23 bases between. This CDR3 is built from 16 residues. Germline assignment: CDR1 SNHLY and CDR2 FYNNEI. CDR3: CASRDKLTALRDEQFF. CDR3 coding DNA: TGTGCCAGCAGAGATAAACTGACTGCCCTTCGGGATGAGCAGTTCTTC.

CDR3 coding DNA: TGTGCCTGGAGTGTAGGCCCCGGGCTACAAGAGACCCAGTACTTC. As protein: CAWSVGPGLQETQYF. The chain carries TRBV30 and TRBJ2-5; D is unclear. This CDR3 is 15 amino acids long. Germline CDR1 is GTSNPN and CDR2 is SVGIG (reference sequence). Deletions cut 0 bases from V and 2 bases from J, with 13 bases between.

The chain employs TRBV27 and TRBJ2-7; D is unclear. Germline V gene sequence: CDR1 MNHEY, CDR2 SMNVEV (reference sequence). Trimming pared 0 bases from V and 6 bases from J, leaving 21 bases between. The CDR3 consists of 17 residues. The CDR3 reads CASSLSQVVLGWLEQYF. CDR3 nucleotides: TGTGCCAGCAGTTTATCGCAGGTCGTTTTGGGGTGGCTCGAGCAGTACTTC.

The chain carries TRBV12-3 or TRBV12-4 and TRBJ2-4; D gene ambiguous. The CDR3 is 13 amino acids. V dropped 6 bases and J dropped 6 bases, with 12 bases sitting between them. CDR3 nucleotide sequence: TGTGCCAGCAGGTACGCGAGTACAAACATTCAGTACTTC. Translating gives CASRYASTNIQYF.

V gene TRBV9 combines with J gene TRBJ2-1; 12 bases agree with TRBD2. The length of the CDR3 is 16 residues. J lost 7 bases, V lost 3 bases, and 8 bases had no gene match. Germline V gene lookup returns CDR1 SGDLS and CDR2 YYNGEE. CDR3 protein: CASSGRLAGALNEQFF. The CDR3 nucleotides are TGTGCCAGCAGCGGCAGACTAGCGGGAGCTCTGAATGAGCAGTTCTTC.

V is TRBV3-1 and J is TRBJ1-2; no clear D. Germline assignment: CDR1 LGHDT and CDR2 YNNKEL (reference sequence). With 1 base removed from V and 6 bases from J, the gap between germline ends came to 6 bases. The CDR3 length is 12 residues. The CDR3: CASSQGQNGYTF. The CDR3 bases are TGTGCCAGCAGCCAAGGACAAAATGGCTACACCTTC.

As DNA, the CDR3 is TGTGCCTGGAACGGCAAGGACAGGATTAATGAAAAACTGTTTTTT. It codes for CAWNGKDRINEKLFF. The chain links TRBV30 to TRBJ1-4, with 7 bases identical to TRBD1. V shed 4 bases, J shed 4 bases, and the junction held 9 bases outside the gene matches. The CDR3 extends over 15 amino acids. Per the germline V gene, CDR1 is GTSNPN and CDR2 is SVGIG (reference sequence). Together with reference TRBV30 and TRBJ1-4, the CDR3 gives the full variable domain: SQTIHQWPATLVQPVGSPLSLECTVEGTSNPNLYWYRQAAGRGLQLLFYSVGIGQISSEVPQNLSASRPQDRQFILSSKKLLLSDSGFYLCAWNGKDRINEKLFFGSGTQLSVL.

The gene calls are TRBV11-3 and TRBJ2-5; TRBD1 agrees at 9 bases. With 3 bases clipped from V and 5 bases from J, the junction kept 7 bases outside the gene matches. CDR3 size: 15 residues. Germline CDR1 and CDR2: SGHNT and YENEEA. The CDR3 reads CASSLGDRDAETQYF. CDR3 in DNA: TGTGCCAGCAGCTTGGGGGACAGGGACGCTGAGACCCAGTACTTC.

CDR3 protein: CASSVSRLHNYEQYF. The CDR3, as DNA: TGTGCCAGCAGCGTAAGTAGGTTACACAACTACGAGCAGTACTTC. This chain joins TRBV9 and TRBJ2-7, with D unclear. Per germline, CDR1 SGDLS and CDR2 YYNGEE. The CDR3 covers 15 residues. V gave up 1 base and J gave up 3 bases, with 14 bases separating them.